The 18 T cell receptor beta chains below were found in one sample sequenced in a study of T cell repertoires in cytomegalovirus infection. One entry per CDR3 protein results from TCRdb running MiXCR on the reads. The table has 69,000 or so distinct CDR3 sequences, around 28% seen once; the top ten hold 45% to 75%. These receptors have no identified antigens. The source was CD8+ T cells from cultured PBMCs, collected from culture after CMV antigen stimulation. Receptors were obtained from a human donor in good health (CMV status not recorded). Some clones in this sample may be carry-over from other donors' samples.

This clonotype was picked up many times. V is TRBV7-2 and J is TRBJ2-6; TRBD2 is a possible D gene (5 bases). Trimming left V 3 bases short and J 2 bases short, with 8 bases between. Germline V gene lookup returns CDR1 SGHTA and CDR2 FQGNSA. The CDR3 runs to 15 residues. CDR3 sequence reads: CASSFGSTGANVLTF. The CDR3 bases are TGTGCCAGCAGCTTTGGGAGTACTGGGGCCAACGTCCTGACTTTC.

The chain carries TRBV20-1 and TRBJ2-5; TRBD2 matches at 8 bases. The CDR3 length is 14 residues. Per the germline V gene, CDR1 is DFQATT and CDR2 is SNEGSKA (reference sequence). V lost 4 bases and J lost 4; bases outside the gene matches: 8. This CDR3 is CSAISGGPGETQYF. The CDR3 region has the DNA TGCAGTGCTATTTCGGGGGGGCCTGGAGAGACCCAGTACTTC.

This clonotype was seen at least ten times. The J gene is TRBJ2-7, the V gene TRBV7-8, with 8 bases identical to TRBD2. Looked up from germline, CDR1 is SGHVS and CDR2 is FQNEAQ. The ends lost 0 bases at V and 3 bases at J; junction bases unmatched: 7. This CDR3 has 16 residues. CDR3 region: CASSLAPAGGGYEQYF. The CDR3 DNA reads as TGTGCCAGCAGCTTAGCGCCGGCGGGAGGCGGCTACGAGCAGTACTTC.

This clonotype was counted many times. This chain uses TRBV27 with TRBJ2-3; perhaps TRBD1 as D (5 bases). V lost 0 bases and J 2 bases, leaving 9 bases between the germline ends. The CDR3 is 15 amino acids. Germline V lookup: CDR1 MNHEY, CDR2 SMNVEV (reference sequence). CDR3 region: CASSLSRGHTDTQYF. Written as DNA, the CDR3 is TGTGCCAGCAGTTTATCTAGGGGCCACACAGATACGCAGTATTTT.

This clonotype was counted many times. The V call is TRBV6-5, the J call TRBJ1-1, with D perhaps TRBD1 (5 bases). Trimming left V 7 bases short and J 5 bases short, with 20 bases between. The CDR3 consists of 15 residues. Germline CDR1 MNHEY, CDR2 SVGAGI. CDR3 loop: CASTLRGAALTEAFF. In DNA form, the CDR3 reads TGTGCCAGCACCCTTAGAGGGGCAGCTCTGACTGAAGCTTTCTTT.

The chain uses TRBV19 and TRBJ2-2, with 7 nucleotides matching TRBD1. The CDR3 runs 15 residues. The V segment lost 9 bases and the J segment 4 bases; nucleotides outside the gene matches: 11. In germline, CDR1 is LNHDA, CDR2 SQIVND (reference sequence). CDR3 sequence: CAREQGIRATGELFF. The DNA for the CDR3 is TGTGCCAGGGAACAGGGGATTCGGGCCACCGGGGAGCTGTTTTTT.

The genes are TRBV12-3 or TRBV12-4 and TRBJ2-7; 7 bases map to TRBD2. The CDR3 covers 15 residues. J was trimmed by 2 bases and V by 0 bases; bases with no gene match: 4. CDR3 sequence (DNA): TGTGCCAGCAGTTTAGCGCGCGGACTAGCCTACGAGCAGTACTTC. This codes for CASSLARGLAYEQYF.

This clonotype qualifies as medium-sized. The gene calls are TRBV4-1 and TRBJ1-1; D gene unclear. The germline gives CDR1 MGHRA, CDR2 YSYEKL. Trimming stripped 0 bases from V and 1 base from J, with 12 bases between. This CDR3 comprises 16 residues. CDR3 loop: CASSQDKGRKNTEAFF. CDR3 sequence (DNA): TGCGCCAGCAGCCAAGATAAAGGACGGAAGAACACTGAAGCTTTCTTT.

This sequence joins TRBV24-1 and TRBJ1-2; D call uncertain. Trimming removed 0 bases at V and 0 bases at J, with 19 bases between. There are 19 residues in the CDR3. Germline-derived CDR1 and CDR2 are KGHDR and SFDVKD. The CDR3 DNA sequence: TGTGCCACCAGTGATTTGGAAAGGGCTCGTATCTCAGCTAACTATGGCTACACCTTC. Translating it yields CATSDLERARISANYGYTF.

The chain is built from TRBV27 and TRBJ1-1; no reliable D call. CDR1 is MNHEY, CDR2 SMNVEV, per germline (reference sequence). The CDR3 runs to 13 residues. Trimming stripped 8 bases from V and 0 bases from J, with 10 bases between. CDR3 sequence reads: CASGVGVNTEAFF. The CDR3 DNA reads TGTGCCAGCGGAGTTGGAGTGAACACTGAAGCTTTCTTT.

The chain carries TRBV7-2 and TRBJ1-1, with D hard to call. The CDR3 spans 14 residues. V was cut by 6 bases and J by 0 bases, with 11 bases left in between. CDR1 is SGHTA, CDR2 FQGNSA, per germline. The CDR3 DNA reads TGTGCCAGCAGTCTAGAGTGGGTGAACACTGAAGCTTTCTTT. Its translation: CASSLEWVNTEAFF.

This clonotype was counted only a few times. CDR3 sequence: CASSQEDRFYNEQFF. CDR3 DNA: TGTGCCAGCAGCCAAGAAGACAGGTTTTACAATGAGCAGTTCTTC. The chain combines TRBV14 with TRBJ2-1; tentative D call: TRBD1 (6 bases). The CDR3 runs to 15 residues. Germline CDR1 reads SGHDN; CDR2 reads FVKESK. V was shortened by 0 bases and J by 4 bases, with 10 bases between the two germline ends.

This chain connects TRBV27 to TRBJ2-2; possibly TRBD1 or TRBD2 for D (5 bases each). CDR1 is MNHEY, CDR2 SMNVEV, per germline (reference sequence). The CDR3 runs to 15 residues. The ends were cut back, 2 bases at V and 0 bases at J, with 7 bases in the middle. CDR3 nucleotide sequence: TGTGCCAGCAGTTTACAGGGACCGAACACCGGGGAGCTGTTTTTT. Translated, it gives CASSLQGPNTGELFF.

The chain uses TRBV7-3 and TRBJ2-2; TRBD1 aligns across 9 bases. The CDR3 is 15 residues long. Unmatched junction bases numbered 5, after V lost 5 bases and J lost 4 bases. Germline CDR1 and CDR2: SGHTA and FQGTGA. CDR3 residues: CASSPGTGLTGELFF. CDR3 nucleotide sequence: TGTGCCAGCAGCCCGGGGACAGGGCTCACCGGGGAGCTGTTTTTT.

Only a few counts were recorded for this clonotype. The rearrangement links TRBV7-9 to TRBJ1-1, with 7 nucleotides matching TRBD1. CDR3 length equals 15 residues. Germline V gives CDR1 SEHNR, CDR2 FQNEAQ (reference sequence). The V segment lost 5 bases and the J segment 2 bases; nucleotides outside the gene matches: 8. The CDR3 DNA reads TGTGCCAGCAGCCCCCAGACAGGGTTCAACACTGAAGCTTTCTTT. It specifies CASSPQTGFNTEAFF.

This clonotype was observed a handful of times. The gene calls are TRBV11-1 and TRBJ2-5; D ambiguous. The CDR3 totals 14 residues. Looked up from germline, CDR1 is SGHAT and CDR2 is FQDESV (reference sequence). V lost 3 bases to trimming and J lost 2 bases, with 10 bases between them. CDR3 protein: CASSFEARQETQYF. Here the CDR3 DNA reads TGTGCCAGCAGCTTCGAGGCAAGACAAGAGACCCAGTACTTC.

This clonotype was recorded at least ten times. The chain combines TRBV6-1 with TRBJ2-1, with TRBD2 matching 11 bases. J lost 7 bases, V lost 5 bases, and 7 bases had no gene match. CDR3 length equals 15 residues. The germline V gene encodes CDR1 MNHNS and CDR2 SASEGT. In nucleotides, the CDR3 is TGTGCCAGCAGTAAACTAGCGGGAGTCGGAAATGAGCAGTTCTTC. Its protein product is CASSKLAGVGNEQFF.

Many counts were recorded for this clonotype. V is TRBV4-2 and J is TRBJ1-6; D gene uncertain. The germline CDR1 and CDR2 sequences are LGHNA and YNFKEQ. V lost 1 base, J lost 4 bases, and 8 bases lay in between. The CDR3 loop spans 15 amino acids. CDR3 bases: TGTGCCAGCAGCCAAGGTTTCAGTTATAATTCACCCCTCCACTTT. Residues: CASSQGFSYNSPLHF.